The clone carrying this TCR beta chain turned up a few times. This specimen comes from a study of blood T cells in healthy people across ages. Together with a sample-barcoded 5' primer, a J-beta primer mix was included in a second PCR lasting roughly 6 to 12 cycles. There were at least 2.5 million CDR3-containing paired-end reads obtained from each sample. TCRdb itself ran the 5' RACE reads through MiXCR, one entry per CDR3 protein. The top ten clones hold 6.7% of a sample with over 1,300,000 distinct CDR3 sequences, around 55% of them seen once. There were healthy Caucasian individuals from Russia, aged about 6 to 95, serving as donors. The clonotype comes from a man aged 18 to 30 in good health. Sequences were obtained from blood.

The CDR3 nucleotides read TGCAGTGCTAGAGATCGGGGAGACGAGCAGTACTTC. Protein product: CSARDRGDEQYF. V usage is TRBV20-1 and J usage is TRBJ2-7; tentative D call: TRBD2 (5 bases). The CDR3 loop spans 12 amino acids. Trimming stripped 0 bases from V and 5 bases from J, with 8 bases between. Germline CDR1 reads DFQATT; CDR2 reads SNEGSKA (reference sequence).